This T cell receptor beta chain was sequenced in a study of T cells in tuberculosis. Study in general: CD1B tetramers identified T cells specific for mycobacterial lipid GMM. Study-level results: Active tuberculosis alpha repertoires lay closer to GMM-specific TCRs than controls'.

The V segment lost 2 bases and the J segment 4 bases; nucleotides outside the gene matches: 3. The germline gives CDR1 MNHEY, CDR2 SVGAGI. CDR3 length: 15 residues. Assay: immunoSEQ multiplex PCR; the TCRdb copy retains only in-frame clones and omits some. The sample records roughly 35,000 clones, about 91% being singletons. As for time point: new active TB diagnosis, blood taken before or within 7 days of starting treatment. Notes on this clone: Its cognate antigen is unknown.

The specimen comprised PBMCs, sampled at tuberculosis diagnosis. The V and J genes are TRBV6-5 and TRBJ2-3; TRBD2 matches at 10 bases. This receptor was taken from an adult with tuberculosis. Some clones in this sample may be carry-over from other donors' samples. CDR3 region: CASSYASGGADTQYF. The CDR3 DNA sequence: TGTGCCAGCAGTTACGCTAGCGGGGGCGCAGATACGCAGTATTTT.